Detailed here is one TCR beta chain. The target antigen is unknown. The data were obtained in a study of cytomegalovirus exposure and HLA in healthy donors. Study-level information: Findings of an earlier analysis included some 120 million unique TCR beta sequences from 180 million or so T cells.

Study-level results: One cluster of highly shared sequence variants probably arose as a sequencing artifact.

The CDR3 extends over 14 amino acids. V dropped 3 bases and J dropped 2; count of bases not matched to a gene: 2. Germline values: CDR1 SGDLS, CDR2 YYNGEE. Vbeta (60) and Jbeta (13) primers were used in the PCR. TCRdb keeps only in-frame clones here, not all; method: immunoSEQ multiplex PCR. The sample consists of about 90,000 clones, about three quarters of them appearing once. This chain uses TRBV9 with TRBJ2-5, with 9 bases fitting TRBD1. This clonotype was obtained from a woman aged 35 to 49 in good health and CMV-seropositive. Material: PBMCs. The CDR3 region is CASSGTGVQETQYF. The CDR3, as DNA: TGTGCCAGCAGCGGGACAGGGGTACAAGAGACCCAGTACTTC.